These 23 T cell receptor beta chains were sequenced from one sample in a study of blood T cell repertoires in COVID-19. The assay was immunoSEQ multiplex PCR, and TCRdb's table has in-frame clones only and misses some. Of about 190,000 clones listed, 65% to 85% are singletons. Sequenced sample: PBMCs or T cells enriched from blood (not recorded which). Receptors were obtained from a woman aged 25-40 years who had recovered from COVID-19.

This chain uses TRBV28 with TRBJ1-3, with unresolved D. The CDR3 is 14 amino acids. V lost 7 bases and J lost 0, with 10 bases in between. CDR1 and CDR2 from the germline V gene are MDHEN and SYDVKM. The CDR3 DNA is TGTGCCAGCACCCGGTCGGGCTCTGGAAACACCATATATTTT. It specifies CASTRSGSGNTIYF.

This chain links TRBV7-2 with TRBJ2-1; TRBD1 matches 11 bases. Unmatched junction bases numbered 5, after V lost 3 bases and J lost 1 base. The germline V gene encodes CDR1 SGHTA and CDR2 FQGNSA. The CDR3 covers 17 residues. The DNA for the CDR3 is TGTGCCAGCAGCTTTTACCGGGACAGGGGGTCCTACAATGAGCAGTTCTTC. Residues: CASSFYRDRGSYNEQFF.

The rearrangement uses TRBV10-3 and TRBJ1-5; no firm D call. Trimming removed 0 bases from V and 0 bases from J, with 9 bases in between. The CDR3 is 16 amino acids. Per germline, CDR1 ENHRY and CDR2 SYGVKD. The CDR3 loop is CAISESGLISNQPQHF. CDR3 DNA sequence: TGTGCCATCAGTGAGTCAGGACTTATTAGCAATCAGCCCCAGCATTTT.

This chain joins TRBV2 and TRBJ1-1, with 8 positions matching TRBD1. CDR1 and CDR2 (germline): SNHLY, FYNNEI. The CDR3 has 12 amino acids. J gave up 8 bases and V 1 base, and 0 bases lay outside the gene matches. The CDR3 DNA sequence: TGTGCCAGCAGTGAAGGGACAGGGGAAGCTTTCTTT. It translates to CASSEGTGEAFF.

V is TRBV12-3 or TRBV12-4 and J is TRBJ1-2, with D possibly matching TRBD1 (5 bases). Trimming removed 1 base from V and 5 bases from J, with 8 bases in between. CDR3 size: 13 residues. CDR3 in DNA: TGTGCCAGCAGTTTAGGGGGGACTTATGGCTACACCTTC. This sequence encodes CASSLGGTYGYTF.

The chain has TRBV7-2 and TRBJ2-1, with 8 bases fitting TRBD2. The CDR3 loop spans 16 amino acids. The V and J ends lost 0 bases and 4 bases, in that order; junction bases with no gene match: 5. CDR1 and CDR2 from the germline V gene are SGHTA and FQGNSA. CDR3 DNA: TGTGCCAGCAGCTTAGCGCTAAGCGGGGGATACAATGAGCAGTTCTTC. Its translation: CASSLALSGGYNEQFF.

On this clone: The sample contains more than one DNA sequence encoding this CDR3. This chain connects TRBV5-1 to TRBJ1-1, with 7 bases identical to TRBD1. The CDR3 totals 12 residues. V dropped 0 bases and J dropped 7; count of bases not matched to a gene: 0. From germline, CDR1 is SGHRS and CDR2 YFSETQ. Here the CDR3 DNA reads TGCGCCAGCAGCTTGGCAGGGGGTGAAGCTTTCTTT. This codes for CASSLAGGEAFF.

The chain uses TRBV27 and TRBJ1-2; 7 bases agree with TRBD1. Trimming cost V 3 bases and J 0 bases; bases outside gene matches: 4. Germline V gene sequence: CDR1 MNHEY, CDR2 SMNVEV (reference sequence). The CDR3 totals 15 residues. Here the CDR3 reads CASSFRGQSNYGYTF. Written as DNA, the CDR3 is TGTGCCAGCAGTTTTCGGGGACAGTCTAACTATGGCTACACCTTC.

In this sample, this clone turned up once. The gene calls are TRBV5-1 and TRBJ2-3, with 9 bases matching TRBD2. CDR3 size: 16 residues. The germline V gene encodes CDR1 SGHRS and CDR2 YFSETQ. V lost 0 bases to trimming and J lost 6 bases; unmatched junction nucleotides: 8. The CDR3 sequence is CASSLAGAGGPDTQYF. DNA of the CDR3: TGCGCCAGCAGCTTGGCCGGTGCGGGGGGGCCGGATACGCAGTATTTT.

The chain uses TRBV18 and TRBJ2-5; 11 bases line up with TRBD1. The CDR3 consists of 20 residues. Trimming removed 2 bases from V and 3 bases from J; junction bases left unmatched: 17. The germline gives CDR1 KGHSH, CDR2 LQKENI. The CDR3 DNA reads TGTGCCAGCTCACCAGGGACAGGGGGAAGCGGGAGCCTTAAGAAAGAGACCCAGTACTTC. Translated: CASSPGTGGSGSLKKETQYF.

J is TRBJ2-3 and V is TRBV30; 8 nucleotides line up with TRBD2. V lost 3 bases and J lost 4; bases outside the gene matches: 9. Germline V gives CDR1 GTSNPN, CDR2 SVGIG (reference sequence). This CDR3 has 15 residues. CDR3 in DNA: TGTGCCTGGAGAAGGACGAGCGGGAGTTCAGATACGCAGTATTTT. It yields the protein CAWRRTSGSSDTQYF.

The chain has TRBV28 and TRBJ1-5; 7 nucleotides match TRBD1. Germline loops: CDR1 MDHEN, CDR2 SYDVKM. Losses at the gene ends were 8 bases for V and 2 bases for J; bases not matched to a gene: 12. The CDR3 sequence is 16 residues long. Written as DNA, the CDR3 is TGTGCCAGCCGGCTCGGGACAGTCGTCGGCAATCAGCCCCAGCATTTT. This codes for CASRLGTVVGNQPQHF. Full variable domain (missing parts from reference TRBV28 and TRBJ1-5): DVKVTQSSRYLVKRTGEKVFLECVQDMDHENMFWYRQDPGLGLRLIYFSYDVKMKEKGDIPEGYSVSREKKERFSLILESASTNQTSMYLCASRLGTVVGNQPQHFGDGTRLSIL.

The genes are TRBV7-9 and TRBJ2-5, with 10 bases lining up with TRBD2. Germline V gene sequence: CDR1 SEHNR, CDR2 FQNEAQ (reference sequence). This CDR3 is 16 amino acids long. V lost 8 bases to trimming and J lost 2 bases; unmatched junction nucleotides: 11. The DNA of the CDR3 is TGTGCCAGCGGTTACCTAGCGGGGGCTATACAAGAGACCCAGTACTTC. It is translated as CASGYLAGAIQETQYF.

The chain combines TRBV18 with TRBJ2-7; a possible D gene is TRBD1 (6 bases). Germline CDR1 KGHSH, CDR2 LQKENI. V was pared by 6 bases and J by 3 bases, with 12 bases between. This CDR3 has 13 amino acids. The CDR3 protein is CASSPGQNYEQYV. Written as DNA, the CDR3 is TGTGCCAGCTCGCCGGGACAAAACTACGAGCAGTACGTC.

This clone occurred a few times. The chain has TRBV19 and TRBJ1-3; 7 nucleotides align to TRBD1. The CDR3 is 16 amino acids. V lost 7 bases and J lost 3; bases outside the gene matches: 12. In germline, CDR1 is LNHDA, CDR2 SQIVND (reference sequence). CDR3 amino acids: CASTRARGRLGNTIYF. CDR3 nucleotides: TGTGCCAGTACCCGAGCGAGGGGGCGGCTTGGAAACACCATATATTTT.

The chain couples TRBV7-9 to TRBJ1-2; the D is unclear. Trimming stripped 6 bases from V and 3 bases from J, with 11 bases between. The CDR3 covers 13 residues. Germline CDR1 is SEHNR and CDR2 is FQNEAQ (reference sequence). The DNA of the CDR3 is TGTGCCAGCAGGGACTCAGGACACTATGGCTACACCTTC. Translating it yields CASRDSGHYGYTF.

This clone was detected a few times. This chain uses TRBV15 with TRBJ2-3; D possibly corresponds to TRBD2 (5 bases). Trimming cost V 0 bases and J 5 bases, with 12 bases left between them. The CDR3 contains 15 residues. Germline V gene sequence: CDR1 LNHNV, CDR2 YYDKDF (reference sequence). CDR3 in amino acids: CATSRDGVSQDTQYF. For the CDR3, the DNA is TGTGCCACCAGCAGAGACGGGGTTTCACAAGATACGCAGTATTTT.

The rearrangement joins TRBV11-1 to TRBJ2-1; no clear D gene. The V end lost 5 bases, the J end lost 10 bases, and 18 bases lay between the germline ends. Germline V lookup: CDR1 SGHAT, CDR2 FQDESV (reference sequence). The CDR3 runs 14 residues. In DNA, the CDR3 is TGTGCCAGCAGCCCATCGCTAGAATTTGTCGAGCAGTTCTTC. Amino acid sequence: CASSPSLEFVEQFF. The variable domain in full, completed from reference TRBV11-1 and TRBJ2-1, reads EAEVAQSPRYKITEKSQAVAFWCDPISGHATLYWYRQILGQGPELLVQFQDESVVDDSQLPKDRFSAERLKGVDSTLKIQPAELGDSAMYLCASSPSLEFVEQFFGPGTRLTVL.

This chain joins TRBV7-2 and TRBJ2-5, with TRBD2 identical over 9 bases. The CDR3 loop spans 13 amino acids. Germline V gene sequence: CDR1 SGHTA, CDR2 FQGNSA. The V segment lost 8 bases and the J segment 4 bases; nucleotides outside the gene matches: 5. In nucleotides, the CDR3 is TGTGCCAGCGGGACTAGCCGGGTAGAGACCCAGTACTTC. Residues: CASGTSRVETQYF.

The chain is built from TRBV19 and TRBJ2-1, with TRBD2 matching 11 bases. CDR1 and CDR2 from the germline V gene are LNHDA and SQIVND (reference sequence). V shed 3 bases and J 4 bases; nucleotides not matched to a gene: 5. This CDR3 spans 16 amino acids. As DNA, the CDR3 is TGTGCCAGTAGTATGTCCGGGACTAGCGGTTACAATGAGCAGTTCTTC. It encodes CASSMSGTSGYNEQFF.

The rearrangement joins TRBV28 to TRBJ1-2, with D hard to call. The CDR3 runs to 15 residues. Germline lookup yields CDR1 MDHEN and CDR2 SYDVKM. Trimming removed 7 bases at V and 1 base at J, with 16 bases between. For the CDR3, the DNA is TGTGCCAGCAACCTTGCCCCGACACTTAACTATGGCTACACCTTC. The encoded protein is CASNLAPTLNYGYTF.

V usage is TRBV18 and J usage is TRBJ2-5, with a tentative D call TRBD2 (6 bases). Germline CDR1 KGHSH, CDR2 LQKENI. Trimming cost V 2 bases and J 5 bases, with 9 bases left between them. This CDR3 region has 13 residues. The CDR3 region has the DNA TGTGCCAGCTCACCATCCCGGGGGGAGACCCAGTACTTC. Its translation: CASSPSRGETQYF.

In its sample, this clone was seen once. V is TRBV27 and J is TRBJ1-6; perhaps TRBD1 as D (5 bases). Germline V gene sequence: CDR1 MNHEY, CDR2 SMNVEV (reference sequence). This CDR3 has 14 residues. The V and J ends lost 2 bases and 9 bases respectively, with 11 bases between them. The CDR3 sequence: CASSLGGEGSPLHF. The CDR3 DNA reads as TGTGCCAGCAGTTTAGGGGGGGAAGGTTCACCCCTCCACTTT.